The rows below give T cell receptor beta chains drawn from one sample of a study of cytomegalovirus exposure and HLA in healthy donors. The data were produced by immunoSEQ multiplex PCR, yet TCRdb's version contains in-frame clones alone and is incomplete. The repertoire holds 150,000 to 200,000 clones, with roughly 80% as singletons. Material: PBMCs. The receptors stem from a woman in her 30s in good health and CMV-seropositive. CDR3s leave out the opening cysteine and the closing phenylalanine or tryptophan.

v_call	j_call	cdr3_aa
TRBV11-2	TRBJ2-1	ASSPSGLAGFSYNEQF
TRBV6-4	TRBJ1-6	ASSAGTGVNSPLH
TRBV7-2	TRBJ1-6	ASSLGFQSPLH
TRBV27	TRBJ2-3	ASTPGTGGTDTQY
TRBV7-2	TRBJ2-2	ASSLGSGLNTGELF
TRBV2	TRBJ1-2	ASGQGLYYGYT
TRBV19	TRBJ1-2	ASTPREILANYGYT
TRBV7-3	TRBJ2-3	ASARLANPDTQY
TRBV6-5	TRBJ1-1	ASSLPGTGATEAF
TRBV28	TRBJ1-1	ASSLEENTEAF
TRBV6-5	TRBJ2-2	ASSYGARATGELF